This T cell receptor (beta chain) stems from a study of cytomegalovirus exposure and HLA in healthy donors. PCR used 60 Vbeta primers and 13 Jbeta primers. The assay was immunoSEQ multiplex PCR, and TCRdb's table has in-frame clones only and misses some. The data show some 140,000 clones, with roughly four fifths seen just once and 1.3% held by the top ten. For this clone: Its target is not known.

Study findings and constraints: Analysis performed later showed TCR beta chains linked to HLA being more clonally expanded than equally common others. Later analysis reportedly placed an Asian-associated ancestry cluster below the roughly 690-donor mean in N-insertions. Follow-up analysis seemed to connect common viral pathogens with several of the most significant clusters identified.

CDR3 length equals 20 residues. Losses at the gene ends were 1 base for V and 1 base for J; bases not matched to a gene: 17. CDR1 and CDR2 from the germline V gene are MDHEN and SYDVKM. Input material: PBMCs. The J gene is TRBJ1-1, the V gene TRBV28; 8 bases are a match to TRBD1. This sequence originates from a woman aged 40-49 years in good health and CMV-seronegative. In DNA form, the CDR3 reads TGTGCCAGCAGTTTATATCAGGGGGCAACGGTAAGGGGCCAGAACACTGAAGCTTTCTTT. Translating it yields CASSLYQGATVRGQNTEAFF. Complete variable domain (other parts from reference TRBV28 and TRBJ1-1): DVKVTQSSRYLVKRTGEKVFLECVQDMDHENMFWYRQDPGLGLRLIYFSYDVKMKEKGDIPEGYSVSREKKERFSLILESASTNQTSMYLCASSLYQGATVRGQNTEAFFGQGTRLTVV.